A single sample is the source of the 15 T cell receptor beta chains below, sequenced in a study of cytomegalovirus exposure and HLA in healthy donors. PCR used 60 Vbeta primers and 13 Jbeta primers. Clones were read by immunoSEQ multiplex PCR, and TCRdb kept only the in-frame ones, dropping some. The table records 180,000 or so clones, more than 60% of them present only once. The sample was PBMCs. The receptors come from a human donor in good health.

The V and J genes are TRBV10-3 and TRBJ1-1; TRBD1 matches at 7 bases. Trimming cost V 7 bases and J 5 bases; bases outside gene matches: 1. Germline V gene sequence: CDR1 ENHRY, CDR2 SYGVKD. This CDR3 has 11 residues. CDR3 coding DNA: TGTGCCATCACAGGGGGGACTGAAGCTTTCTTT. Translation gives CAITGGTEAFF.

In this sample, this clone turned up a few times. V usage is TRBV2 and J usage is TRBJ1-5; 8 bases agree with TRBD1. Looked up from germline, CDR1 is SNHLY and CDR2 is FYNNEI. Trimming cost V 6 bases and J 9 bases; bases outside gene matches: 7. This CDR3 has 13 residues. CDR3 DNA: TGTGCCAGCAGAAAGACAGGGGATGGGCCCCAGCATTTT. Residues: CASRKTGDGPQHF.

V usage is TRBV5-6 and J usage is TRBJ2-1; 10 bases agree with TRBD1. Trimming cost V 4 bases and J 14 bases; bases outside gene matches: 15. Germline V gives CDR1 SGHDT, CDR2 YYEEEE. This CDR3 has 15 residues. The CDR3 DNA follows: TGTGCCAGCAGCCCGGCCCTTAGAACCGGGACAGGGGAGTTCTTC. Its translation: CASSPALRTGTGEFF. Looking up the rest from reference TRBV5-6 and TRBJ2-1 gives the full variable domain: DAGVTQSPTHLIKTRGQQVTLRCSPKSGHDTVSWYQQALGQGPQFIFQYYEEEERQRGNFPDRFSGHQFPNYSSELNVNALLLGDSALYLCASSPALRTGTGEFFGPGTRLTVL.

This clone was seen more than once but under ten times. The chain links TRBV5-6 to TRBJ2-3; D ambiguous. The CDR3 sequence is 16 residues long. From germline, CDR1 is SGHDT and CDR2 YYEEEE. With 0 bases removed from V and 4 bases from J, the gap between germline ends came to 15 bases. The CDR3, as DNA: TGTGCCAGCAGCTTGGGTTCTTCAGTAGCCGCAGATACGCAGTATTTT. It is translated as CASSLGSSVAADTQYF. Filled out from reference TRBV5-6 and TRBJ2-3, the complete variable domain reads DAGVTQSPTHLIKTRGQQVTLRCSPKSGHDTVSWYQQALGQGPQFIFQYYEEEERQRGNFPDRFSGHQFPNYSSELNVNALLLGDSALYLCASSLGSSVAADTQYFGPGTRLTVL.

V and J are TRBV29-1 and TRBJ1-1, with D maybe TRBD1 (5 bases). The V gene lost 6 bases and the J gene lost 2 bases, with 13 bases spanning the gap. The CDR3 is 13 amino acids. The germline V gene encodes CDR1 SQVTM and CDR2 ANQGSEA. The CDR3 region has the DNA TGCAGCGTGCGGGACGGAGGAAACACTGAAGCTTTCTTT. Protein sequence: CSVRDGGNTEAFF.

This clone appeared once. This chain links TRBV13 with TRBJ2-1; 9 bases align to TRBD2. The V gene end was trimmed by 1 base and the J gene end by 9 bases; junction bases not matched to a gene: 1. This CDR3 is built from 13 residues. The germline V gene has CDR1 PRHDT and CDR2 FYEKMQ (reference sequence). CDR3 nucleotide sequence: TGTGCCAGCAGCTTAGAACTAGCGGGTGAGCAGTTCTTC. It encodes CASSLELAGEQFF. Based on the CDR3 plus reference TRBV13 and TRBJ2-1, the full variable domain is AAGVIQSPRHLIKEKRETATLKCYPIPRHDTVYWYQQGPGQDPQFLISFYEKMQSDKGSIPDRFSAQQFSDYHSELNMSSLELGDSALYFCASSLELAGEQFFGPGTRLTVL.

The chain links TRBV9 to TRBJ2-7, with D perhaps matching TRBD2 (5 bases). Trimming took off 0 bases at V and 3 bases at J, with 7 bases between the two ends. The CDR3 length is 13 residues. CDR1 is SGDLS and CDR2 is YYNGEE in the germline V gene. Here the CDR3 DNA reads TGTGCCAGCAGCGTAGCCGAGGGCTACGAGCAGTACTTC. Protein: CASSVAEGYEQYF.

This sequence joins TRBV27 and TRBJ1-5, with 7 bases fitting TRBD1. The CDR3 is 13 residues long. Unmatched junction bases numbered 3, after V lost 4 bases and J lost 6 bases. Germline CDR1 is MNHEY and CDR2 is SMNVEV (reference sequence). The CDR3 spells CASSSRTGQPQHF. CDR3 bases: TGTGCCAGCAGTTCTCGGACAGGTCAGCCCCAGCATTTT.

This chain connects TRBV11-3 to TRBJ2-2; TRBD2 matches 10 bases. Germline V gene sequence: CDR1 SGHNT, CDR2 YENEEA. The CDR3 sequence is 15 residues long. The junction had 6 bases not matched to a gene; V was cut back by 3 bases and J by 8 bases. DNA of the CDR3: TGTGCCAGCAGCTTTACTAGCGGGGTGTCGGGGGAGCTGTTTTTT. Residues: CASSFTSGVSGELFF.

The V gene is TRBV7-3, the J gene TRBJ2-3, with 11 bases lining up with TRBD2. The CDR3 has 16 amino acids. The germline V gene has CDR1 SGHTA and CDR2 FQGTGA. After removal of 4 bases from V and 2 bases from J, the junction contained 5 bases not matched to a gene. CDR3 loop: CASSSRLAGITDTQYF. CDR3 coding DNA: TGTGCCAGCAGCTCGCGACTAGCGGGGATCACAGATACGCAGTATTTT.

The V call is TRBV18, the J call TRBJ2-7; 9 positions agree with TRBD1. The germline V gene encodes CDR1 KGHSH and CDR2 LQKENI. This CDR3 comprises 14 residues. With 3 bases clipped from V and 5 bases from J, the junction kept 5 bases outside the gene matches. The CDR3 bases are TGTGCCAGCTCACCGGGGACAGGGAGGGACGAGCAGTACTTC. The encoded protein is CASSPGTGRDEQYF.

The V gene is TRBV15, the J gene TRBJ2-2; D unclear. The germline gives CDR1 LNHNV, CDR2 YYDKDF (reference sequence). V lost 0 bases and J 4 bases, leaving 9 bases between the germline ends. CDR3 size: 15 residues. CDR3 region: CATSRDQVITGELFF. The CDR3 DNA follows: TGTGCCACCAGCAGAGATCAGGTGATCACCGGGGAGCTGTTTTTT.

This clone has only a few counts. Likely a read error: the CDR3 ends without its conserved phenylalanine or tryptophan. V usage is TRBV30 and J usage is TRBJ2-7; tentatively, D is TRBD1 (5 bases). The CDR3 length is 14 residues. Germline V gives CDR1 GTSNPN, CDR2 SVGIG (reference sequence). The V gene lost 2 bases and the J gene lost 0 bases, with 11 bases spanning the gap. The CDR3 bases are TGTGCCTGGAGTCTAGGGGCAGGCTCCTACGAGCAGTACCTC. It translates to CAWSLGAGSYEQYL.

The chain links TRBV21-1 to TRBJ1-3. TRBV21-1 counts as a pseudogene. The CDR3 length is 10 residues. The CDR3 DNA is TGTGCCAGCCGGAGGACCACCATATATTTT. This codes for CASRRTTIYF.

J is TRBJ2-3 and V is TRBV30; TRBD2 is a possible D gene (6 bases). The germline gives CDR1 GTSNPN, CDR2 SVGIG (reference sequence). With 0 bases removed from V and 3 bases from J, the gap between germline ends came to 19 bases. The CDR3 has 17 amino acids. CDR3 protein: CAWSVRRDLLSTDTQYF. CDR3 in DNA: TGTGCCTGGAGTGTACGGAGGGACCTACTTAGTACAGATACGCAGTATTTT.